This T cell receptor beta chain was identified during a study of blood T cell repertoires in COVID-19. Study as a whole: Both acute and convalescent COVID-19 samples were obtained from the United States, Italy and Spain. In each case, the material was cDNA or gDNA derived from T cells, B-cell-depleted T cells, or PBMCs.

In the source study's methods: Researchers report that nucleated cell counts were estimated from reference gene primer amplification. The repertoire was sequenced with immunoSEQ multiplex PCR; TCRdb's copy has only in-frame clones and lacks some. The V and J calls and clone size were taken over from that table, and D and trimming were inferred from the DNA. Of about 180,000 clones in the sample, 80% to 90% are singletons; the top ten hold 1.5% to 2%. The V and J ends lost 0 bases and 1 base, in that order; junction bases with no gene match: 0. The CDR3 extends over 14 amino acids. Germline loops: CDR1 SGHNT, CDR2 YYREEE (reference sequence). Comments on this clone: The same CDR3 can be traced to other DNA sequences in this sample.

The sample comprised peripheral blood. V usage is TRBV5-4 and J usage is TRBJ1-1, with 7 nucleotides matching TRBD1. The receptor was derived from a man between 18 and 35 years old who had recovered from COVID-19. CDR3 loop: CASSLAGGNTEAFF. DNA for the CDR3: TGTGCCAGCAGCTTGGCAGGGGGGAACACTGAAGCTTTCTTT. Full variable domain (remainder filled in from reference TRBV5-4 and TRBJ1-1): ETGVTQSPTHLIKTRGQQVTLRCSSQSGHNTVSWYQQALGQGPQFIFQYYREEENGRGNFPPRFSGLQFPNYSSELNVNALELDDSALYLCASSLAGGNTEAFFGQGTRLTVV.